This T cell receptor (beta chain) was captured in a study of CD8+ T cells in alopecia areata. The overall study: Treated patients received oral tofacitinib, 5 to 10 mg twice daily.

Reverse transcription of extracted RNA yielded cDNA, which provided the sequencing template. This table comes from immunoSEQ multiplex PCR, and its TCRdb copy is limited to in-frame clones, with some not included. The data show some 170,000 clones, around 64% seen once. Per germline, CDR1 WSHSY and CDR2 SAAADI. Trimming took 7 bases from V and 4 from J; bases not matched to a gene: 6. This CDR3 region has 14 residues. Study observations and caveats: Mice showed clearer TCR sharing than patients did, a gap that was possibly HLA-related.

As for this clone: Its antigen is still unknown.

The receptor comes from a human donor with alopecia areata. Specimen: CD8+ T cells sorted from blood, collected at week 0. The chain links TRBV10-2 to TRBJ1-5, with 8 bases fitting TRBD1. CDR3 loop: CASNPDRVNQPQHF. CDR3 coding DNA: TGCGCCAGCAACCCGGACAGGGTGAATCAGCCCCAGCATTTT.